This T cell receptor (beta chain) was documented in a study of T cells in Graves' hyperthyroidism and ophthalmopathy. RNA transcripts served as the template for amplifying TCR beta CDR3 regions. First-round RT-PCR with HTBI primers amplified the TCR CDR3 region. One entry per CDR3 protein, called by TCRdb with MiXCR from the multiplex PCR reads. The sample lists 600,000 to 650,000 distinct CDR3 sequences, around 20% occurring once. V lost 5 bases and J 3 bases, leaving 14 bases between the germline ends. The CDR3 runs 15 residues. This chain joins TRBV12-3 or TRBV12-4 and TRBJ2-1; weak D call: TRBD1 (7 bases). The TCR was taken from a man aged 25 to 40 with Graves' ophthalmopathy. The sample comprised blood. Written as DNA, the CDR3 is TGTGCCAGCAGTCCCCGACAGGGAGGCTACAATGAGCAGTTCTTC. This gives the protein CASSPRQGGYNEQFF.